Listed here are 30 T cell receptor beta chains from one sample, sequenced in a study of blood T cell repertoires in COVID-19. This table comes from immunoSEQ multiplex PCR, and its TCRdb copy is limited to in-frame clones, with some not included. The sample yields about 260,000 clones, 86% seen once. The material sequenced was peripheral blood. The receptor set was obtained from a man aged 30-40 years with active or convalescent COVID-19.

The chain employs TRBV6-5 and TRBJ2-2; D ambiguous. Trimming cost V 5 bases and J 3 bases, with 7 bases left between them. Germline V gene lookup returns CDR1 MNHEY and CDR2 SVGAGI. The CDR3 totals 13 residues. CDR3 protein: CASSLRDTGELFF. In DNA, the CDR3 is TGTGCCAGCAGTCTTAGAGACACCGGGGAGCTGTTTTTT.

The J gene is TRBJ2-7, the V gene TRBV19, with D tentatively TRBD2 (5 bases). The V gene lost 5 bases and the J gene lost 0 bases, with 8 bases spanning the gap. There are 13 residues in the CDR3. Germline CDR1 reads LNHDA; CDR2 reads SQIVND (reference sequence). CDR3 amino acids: CASSGGFSYEQYF. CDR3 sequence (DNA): TGTGCCAGTAGTGGCGGGTTCTCCTACGAGCAGTACTTC. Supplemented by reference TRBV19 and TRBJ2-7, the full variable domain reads DGGITQSPKYLFRKEGQNVTLSCEQNLNHDAMYWYRQDPGQGLRLIYYSQIVNDFQKGDIAEGYSVSREKKESFPLTVTSAQKNPTAFYLCASSGGFSYEQYFGPGTRLTVT.

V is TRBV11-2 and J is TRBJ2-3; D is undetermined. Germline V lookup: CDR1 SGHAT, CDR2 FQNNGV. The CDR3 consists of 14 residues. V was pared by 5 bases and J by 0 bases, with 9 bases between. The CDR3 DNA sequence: TGTGCCAGCAGCCCCGCGATTAGCACAGATACGCAGTATTTT. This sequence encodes CASSPAISTDTQYF.

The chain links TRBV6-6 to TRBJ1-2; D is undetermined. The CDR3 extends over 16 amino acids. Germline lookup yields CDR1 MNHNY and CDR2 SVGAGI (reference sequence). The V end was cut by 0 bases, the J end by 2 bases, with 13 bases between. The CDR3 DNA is TGTGCCAGCAGTTACTCCGTACGTAGCGGAAACTATGGCTACACCTTC. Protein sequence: CASSYSVRSGNYGYTF.

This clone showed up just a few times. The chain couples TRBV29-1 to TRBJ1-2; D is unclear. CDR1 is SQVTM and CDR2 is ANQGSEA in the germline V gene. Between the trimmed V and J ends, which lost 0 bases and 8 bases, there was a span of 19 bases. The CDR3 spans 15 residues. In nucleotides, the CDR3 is TGCAGCGTTGAAGATGTGGCAGGCCCCAGTGGGGGCTACACCTTC. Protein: CSVEDVAGPSGGYTF.

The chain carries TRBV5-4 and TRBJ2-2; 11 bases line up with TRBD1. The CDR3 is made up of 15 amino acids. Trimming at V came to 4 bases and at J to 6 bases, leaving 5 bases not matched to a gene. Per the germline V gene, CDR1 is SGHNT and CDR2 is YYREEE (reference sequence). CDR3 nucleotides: TGTGCCAGCAGCGAGGGACAGGGGGTCGCCGGGGAGCTGTTTTTT. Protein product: CASSEGQGVAGELFF.

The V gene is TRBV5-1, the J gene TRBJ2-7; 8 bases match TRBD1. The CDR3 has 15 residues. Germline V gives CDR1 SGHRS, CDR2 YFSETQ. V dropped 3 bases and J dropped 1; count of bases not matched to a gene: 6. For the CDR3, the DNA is TGCGCCAGCAGCTCAAGGGACAGGTCGTCCTACGAGCAGTACTTC. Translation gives CASSSRDRSSYEQYF.

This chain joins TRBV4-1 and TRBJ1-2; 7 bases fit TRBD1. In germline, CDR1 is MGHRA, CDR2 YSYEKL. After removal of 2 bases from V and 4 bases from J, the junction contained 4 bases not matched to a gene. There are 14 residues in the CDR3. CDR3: CASSQNRGGYGYTF. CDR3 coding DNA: TGCGCCAGCAGCCAAAACAGGGGTGGCTATGGCTACACCTTC.

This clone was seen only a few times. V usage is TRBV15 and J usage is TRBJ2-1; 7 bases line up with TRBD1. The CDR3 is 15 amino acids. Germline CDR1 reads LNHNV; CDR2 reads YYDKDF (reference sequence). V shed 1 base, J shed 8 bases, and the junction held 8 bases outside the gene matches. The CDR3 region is CATSRVEGAFDEQFF. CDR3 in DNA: TGTGCCACCAGCAGAGTCGAGGGGGCTTTTGATGAGCAGTTCTTC.

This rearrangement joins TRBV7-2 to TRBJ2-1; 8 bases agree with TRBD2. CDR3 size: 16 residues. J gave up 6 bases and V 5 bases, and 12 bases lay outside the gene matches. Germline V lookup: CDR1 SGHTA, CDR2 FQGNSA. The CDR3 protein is CASSPPGLARFNEQFF. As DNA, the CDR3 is TGTGCCAGCAGCCCCCCTGGACTAGCTCGTTTCAATGAGCAGTTCTTC.

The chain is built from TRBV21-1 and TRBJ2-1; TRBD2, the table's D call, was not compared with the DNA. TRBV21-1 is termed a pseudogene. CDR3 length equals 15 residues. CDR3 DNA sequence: TGTGCCAGCTCCAGGAGCTTACTAGCCTACAATGAGCAGTTCTTC. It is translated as CASSRSLLAYNEQFF.

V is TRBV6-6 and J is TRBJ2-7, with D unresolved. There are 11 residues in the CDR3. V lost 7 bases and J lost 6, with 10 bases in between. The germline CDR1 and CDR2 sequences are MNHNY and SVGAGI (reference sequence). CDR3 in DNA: TGTGCCAGCACCGACGGGTTCGAGCAGTACTTC. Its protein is CASTDGFEQYF.

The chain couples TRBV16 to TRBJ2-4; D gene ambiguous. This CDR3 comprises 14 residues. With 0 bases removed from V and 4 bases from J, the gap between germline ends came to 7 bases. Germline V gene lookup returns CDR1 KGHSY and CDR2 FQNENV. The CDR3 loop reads CASSQSLEKNIQYF. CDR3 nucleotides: TGTGCCAGCAGCCAATCGCTAGAAAAAAACATTCAGTACTTC.

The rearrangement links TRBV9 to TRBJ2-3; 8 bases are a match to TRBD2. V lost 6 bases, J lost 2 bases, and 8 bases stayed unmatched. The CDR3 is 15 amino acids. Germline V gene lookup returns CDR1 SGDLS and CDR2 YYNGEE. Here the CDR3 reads CASTPTGGNTDTQYF. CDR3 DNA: TGTGCCAGCACCCCAACGGGGGGGAACACAGATACGCAGTATTTT.

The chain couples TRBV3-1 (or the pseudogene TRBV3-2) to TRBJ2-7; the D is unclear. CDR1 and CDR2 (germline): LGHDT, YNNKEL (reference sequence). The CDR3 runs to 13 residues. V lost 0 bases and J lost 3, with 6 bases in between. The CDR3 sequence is CASSQDSGYEQYF. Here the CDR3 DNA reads TGTGCCAGCAGCCAAGATTCGGGCTACGAGCAGTACTTC.

The CDR3: CASLTGSTEAFF. DNA for the CDR3: TGTGCCAGTCTTACGGGTAGCACTGAAGCTTTCTTT. The V call is TRBV19, the J call TRBJ1-1; D not certain. The V gene's germline CDR1 is LNHDA and CDR2 SQIVND (reference sequence). The V end lost 8 bases, the J end lost 4 bases, and 11 bases lay between the germline ends. The CDR3 totals 12 residues. The full variable domain, its missing parts supplied by reference TRBV19 and TRBJ1-1, is DGGITQSPKYLFRKEGQNVTLSCEQNLNHDAMYWYRQDPGQGLRLIYYSQIVNDFQKGDIAEGYSVSREKKESFPLTVTSAQKNPTAFYLCASLTGSTEAFFGQGTRLTVV.

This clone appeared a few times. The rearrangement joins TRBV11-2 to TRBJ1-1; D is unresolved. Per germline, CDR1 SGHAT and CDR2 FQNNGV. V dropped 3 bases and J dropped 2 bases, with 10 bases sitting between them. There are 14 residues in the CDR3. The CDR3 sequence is CASSFLRGNTEAFF. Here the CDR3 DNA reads TGTGCCAGCAGCTTTCTACGGGGAAACACTGAAGCTTTCTTT.

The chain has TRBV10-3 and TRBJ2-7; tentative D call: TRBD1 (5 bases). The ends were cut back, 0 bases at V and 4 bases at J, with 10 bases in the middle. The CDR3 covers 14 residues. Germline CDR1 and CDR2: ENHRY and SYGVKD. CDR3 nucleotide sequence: TGTGCCATCAGTGAGTCGTGGGGCGGTTACGAGCAGTACTTC. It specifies CAISESWGGYEQYF.

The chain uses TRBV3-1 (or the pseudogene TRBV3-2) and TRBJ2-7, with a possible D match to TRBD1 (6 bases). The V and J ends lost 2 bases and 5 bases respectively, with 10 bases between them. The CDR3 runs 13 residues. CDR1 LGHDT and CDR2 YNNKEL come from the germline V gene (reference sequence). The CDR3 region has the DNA TGTGCCAGCAGCCAAACAAGGACAGACGAGCAGTACTTC. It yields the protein CASSQTRTDEQYF.

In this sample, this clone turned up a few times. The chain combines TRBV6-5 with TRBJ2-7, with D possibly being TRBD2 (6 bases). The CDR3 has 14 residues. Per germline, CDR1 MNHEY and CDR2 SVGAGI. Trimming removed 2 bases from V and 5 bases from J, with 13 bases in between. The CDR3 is CASSYGGVGNEQYF. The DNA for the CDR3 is TGTGCCAGCAGTTACGGCGGGGTGGGAAACGAGCAGTACTTC.

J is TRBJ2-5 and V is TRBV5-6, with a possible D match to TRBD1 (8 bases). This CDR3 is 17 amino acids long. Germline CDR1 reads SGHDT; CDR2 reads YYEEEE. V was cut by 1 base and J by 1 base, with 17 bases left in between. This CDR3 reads CASSLFTGGVRQETQYF. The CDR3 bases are TGTGCCAGCAGCTTGTTCACAGGGGGGGTGCGCCAAGAGACCCAGTACTTC.

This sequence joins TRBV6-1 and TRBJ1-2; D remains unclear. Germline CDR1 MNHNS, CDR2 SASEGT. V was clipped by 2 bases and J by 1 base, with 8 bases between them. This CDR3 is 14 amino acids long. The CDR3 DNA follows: TGTGCCAGCAGTGAAATGCAGGATAACTATGGCTACACCTTC. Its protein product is CASSEMQDNYGYTF.

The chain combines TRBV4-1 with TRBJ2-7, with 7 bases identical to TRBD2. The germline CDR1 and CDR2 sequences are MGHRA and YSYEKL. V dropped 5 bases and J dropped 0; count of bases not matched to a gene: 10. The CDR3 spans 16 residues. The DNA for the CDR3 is TGCGCCAGCAGCTCTATCAATTCGGGGGGCTCCTACGAGCAGTACTTC. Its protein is CASSSINSGGSYEQYF.

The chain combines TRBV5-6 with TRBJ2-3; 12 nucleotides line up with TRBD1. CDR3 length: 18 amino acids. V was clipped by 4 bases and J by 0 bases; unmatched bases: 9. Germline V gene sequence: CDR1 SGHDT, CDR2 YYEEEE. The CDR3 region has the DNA TGTGCCAGCAGCACAGGGACAGGGGGCCTCCCTAGCACAGATACGCAGTATTTT. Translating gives CASSTGTGGLPSTDTQYF. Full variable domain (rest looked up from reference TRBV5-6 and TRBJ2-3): DAGVTQSPTHLIKTRGQQVTLRCSPKSGHDTVSWYQQALGQGPQFIFQYYEEEERQRGNFPDRFSGHQFPNYSSELNVNALLLGDSALYLCASSTGTGGLPSTDTQYFGPGTRLTVL.

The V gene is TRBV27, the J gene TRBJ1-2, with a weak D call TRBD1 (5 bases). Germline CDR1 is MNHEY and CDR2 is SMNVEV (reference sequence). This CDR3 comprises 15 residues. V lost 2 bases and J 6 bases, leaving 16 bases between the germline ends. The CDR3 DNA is TGTGCCAGCAGTTTAGGCGATGGGGGGGTCAATGGCTACACCTTC. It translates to CASSLGDGGVNGYTF.

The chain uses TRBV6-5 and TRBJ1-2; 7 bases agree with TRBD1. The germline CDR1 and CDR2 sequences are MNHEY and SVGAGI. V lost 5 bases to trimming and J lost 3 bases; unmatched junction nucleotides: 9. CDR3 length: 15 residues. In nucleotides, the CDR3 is TGTGCCAGCAGTCCTGACAGGGCGCGCGACTATGGCTACACCTTC. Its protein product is CASSPDRARDYGYTF.

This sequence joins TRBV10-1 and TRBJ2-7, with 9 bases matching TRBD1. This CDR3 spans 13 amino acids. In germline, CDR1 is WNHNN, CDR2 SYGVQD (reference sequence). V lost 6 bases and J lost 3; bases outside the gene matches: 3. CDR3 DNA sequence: TGCGCCAGCAGGGGGGGACAGGGCTACGAGCAGTACTTC. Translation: CASRGGQGYEQYF.

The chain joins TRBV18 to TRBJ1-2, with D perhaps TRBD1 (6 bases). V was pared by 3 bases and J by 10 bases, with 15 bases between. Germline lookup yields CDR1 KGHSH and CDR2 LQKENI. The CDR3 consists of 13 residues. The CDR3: CASSPGTAGDYTF. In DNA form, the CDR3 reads TGTGCCAGCTCACCCGGGACGGCAGGGGACTACACCTTC.

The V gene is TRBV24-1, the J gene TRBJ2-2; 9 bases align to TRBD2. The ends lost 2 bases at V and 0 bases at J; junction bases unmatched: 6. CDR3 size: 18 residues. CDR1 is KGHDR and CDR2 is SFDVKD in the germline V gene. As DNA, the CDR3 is TGTGCCACCAGTGATTCTCTTCTAGCGGGGCCGAACACCGGGGAGCTGTTTTTT. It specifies CATSDSLLAGPNTGELFF.

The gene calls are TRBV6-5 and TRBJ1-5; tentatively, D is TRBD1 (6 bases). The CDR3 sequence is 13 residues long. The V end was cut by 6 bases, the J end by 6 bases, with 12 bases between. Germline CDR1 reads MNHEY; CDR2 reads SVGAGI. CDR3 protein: CASRGQPGQPQHF. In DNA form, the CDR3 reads TGTGCCAGCAGAGGACAGCCCGGTCAGCCCCAGCATTTT.